What follows are 25 T cell receptor beta chains derived from one specimen sequenced in a study of blood T cell repertoires in COVID-19. Sequenced by immunoSEQ multiplex PCR; TCRdb stores in-frame clones only, minus some. The table records about 320,000 clones, over 75% of them present only once. Sequencing was done on a sample of peripheral blood. Every receptor here comes from a human donor in a cohort sampled during active COVID-19.

This chain connects TRBV19 to TRBJ1-5, with D unresolved. V lost 0 bases to trimming and J lost 6 bases, with 6 bases between them. Germline CDR1 reads LNHDA; CDR2 reads SQIVND (reference sequence). The CDR3 spans 13 residues. The CDR3, as DNA: TGTGCCAGTAGTATAGAAATCAGTCAGCCCCAGCATTTT. It codes for CASSIEISQPQHF.

The chain links TRBV5-1 to TRBJ1-1; no clear D gene. CDR1 and CDR2 (germline): SGHRS, YFSETQ. The CDR3 sequence is 14 residues long. The V gene lost 0 bases and the J gene lost 1 base, with 7 bases spanning the gap. CDR3 sequence: CASSLGGGNTEAFF. The CDR3 DNA is TGCGCCAGCAGCTTGGGCGGAGGGAACACTGAAGCTTTCTTT.

The chain employs TRBV7-8 and TRBJ1-1, with a possible D match to TRBD1 (5 bases). Per the germline V gene, CDR1 is SGHVS and CDR2 is FQNEAQ. This CDR3 contains 14 residues. Trimming removed 1 base at V and 2 bases at J, with 8 bases between. CDR3 residues: CASSLGQINTEAFF. The CDR3 DNA reads as TGTGCCAGCAGCTTAGGACAGATAAACACTGAAGCTTTCTTT.

The V and J genes are TRBV24-1 and TRBJ2-1; 14 nucleotides agree with TRBD2. This CDR3 is built from 16 residues. V lost 3 bases and J lost 8; bases outside the gene matches: 5. CDR1 is KGHDR, CDR2 SFDVKD, per germline. CDR3 loop: CATSDQTSGGADEQFF. The CDR3 DNA reads as TGTGCCACCAGTGATCAGACTAGCGGGGGGGCGGATGAGCAGTTCTTC.

The J gene is TRBJ2-1, the V gene TRBV10-3, with D maybe TRBD1 (6 bases). The CDR3 runs 14 residues. The germline V and J ends were trimmed by 4 bases and 7 bases, with 14 bases remaining between them. In germline, CDR1 is ENHRY, CDR2 SYGVKD. CDR3 region: CAISGGRRGNEQFF. The CDR3 DNA is TGTGCCATCAGTGGGGGGCGCCGGGGTAATGAGCAGTTCTTC.

CDR3 protein: CASSLLGQINTGELFF. The CDR3, as DNA: TGTGCCAGCAGCTTGTTGGGACAAATAAACACCGGGGAGCTGTTTTTT. The chain combines TRBV5-5 with TRBJ2-2; TRBD1 might be the D (6 bases). Trimming took off 1 base at V and 2 bases at J, with 12 bases between the two ends. Germline assignment: CDR1 SGHKS and CDR2 YYEKEE (reference sequence). The length of the CDR3 is 16 residues.

In this sample, this clone turned up many times. The junction shows a germline mismatch at one end, possibly a read error. This chain uses TRBV20-1 with TRBJ1-2; a weak D match, TRBD1 (6 bases). Per germline, CDR1 DFQATT and CDR2 SNEGSKA (reference sequence). This CDR3 has 10 residues. The CDR3 loop reads CSARDLGQLF. CDR3 DNA sequence: TGCAGTGCTAGAGATCTCGGACAGCTCTTC.

The chain uses TRBV5-6 and TRBJ2-2; D gene uncertain. V was pared by 4 bases and J by 2 bases, with 6 bases between. The CDR3 runs to 13 residues. Germline V gives CDR1 SGHDT, CDR2 YYEEEE. CDR3 nucleotides: TGTGCCAGCAGCCCCCAAAACACCGGGGAGCTGTTTTTT. This encodes CASSPQNTGELFF.

This clone was observed a handful of times. The genes are TRBV9 and TRBJ1-3; D not resolved. Deletions cut 3 bases from V and 2 bases from J, with 3 bases between. This CDR3 has 12 residues. Germline CDR1 and CDR2: SGDLS and YYNGEE. The CDR3 DNA reads TGTGCCAGCAGCGCGGCTGGAAACACCATATATTTT. Translated: CASSAAGNTIYF.

This chain joins TRBV15 and TRBJ1-2, with 8 bases identical to TRBD1. This CDR3 region has 15 residues. With V trimmed by 1 base and J by 5 bases, 6 bases remained unmatched. CDR1 is LNHNV, CDR2 YYDKDF, per germline (reference sequence). The CDR3 DNA is TGTGCCACCAGCAGAGCCGACAGGGGAGGGTATGGCTACACCTTC. Protein product: CATSRADRGGYGYTF.

The chain joins TRBV19 to TRBJ2-7, with TRBD1 matching 8 bases. Trimming removed 3 bases from V and 3 bases from J; junction bases left unmatched: 7. The CDR3 length is 15 residues. CDR1 and CDR2 (germline): LNHDA, SQIVND (reference sequence). The DNA for the CDR3 is TGTGCCAGTAGTATTCCCGGGACAGGTCTCTACGAGCAGTACTTC. Protein product: CASSIPGTGLYEQYF.

This clone was picked up one time. The chain joins TRBV9 to TRBJ1-1; 7 bases agree with TRBD1. The CDR3 spans 17 residues. The V and J ends lost 2 bases and 6 bases, in that order; junction bases with no gene match: 16. Germline loops: CDR1 SGDLS, CDR2 YYNGEE. The CDR3 region is CASSVLDDRDFMAEAFF. In nucleotides, the CDR3 is TGTGCCAGCAGCGTCCTGGATGACAGGGATTTTATGGCTGAAGCTTTCTTT. Full variable domain (missing parts from reference TRBV9 and TRBJ1-1): DSGVTQTPKHLITATGQRVTLRCSPRSGDLSVYWYQQSLDQGLQFLIQYYNGEERAKGNILERFSAQQFPDLHSELNLSSLELGDSALYFCASSVLDDRDFMAEAFFGQGTRLTVV.

This clone was observed a single time. Other DNA sequences from this sample encode an identical CDR3 as well. The CDR3 loop is CASRRGGTDTQYF. CDR3 DNA sequence: TGTGCCTCCAGACGGGGAGGGACGGATACGCAGTATTTT. The chain joins TRBV6-5 to TRBJ2-3, with 7 bases lining up with TRBD2. Germline CDR1 and CDR2: MNHEY and SVGAGI. V lost 11 bases, J lost 6 bases, and 11 bases stayed unmatched. The CDR3 is made up of 13 amino acids.

This sequence joins TRBV10-2 and TRBJ1-6; perhaps TRBD1 as D (5 bases). Deletions cut 5 bases from V and 9 bases from J, with 17 bases between. Germline V CDR1 and CDR2: WSHSY, SAAADI. This CDR3 has 15 residues. CDR3 sequence: CASSPRQFLGSPLHF. In DNA, the CDR3 is TGCGCCAGCAGTCCAAGACAGTTTCTCGGTTCACCCCTCCACTTT.

This rearrangement joins TRBV30 to TRBJ2-7; TRBD1 matches 10 bases. The germline V gene has CDR1 GTSNPN and CDR2 SVGIG (reference sequence). This CDR3 region has 15 residues. V lost 2 bases and J lost 4; bases outside the gene matches: 8. In DNA, the CDR3 is TGTGCCTGGAGTAAAGGCGGGACAGGGGTTTACGAGCAGTACTTC. It yields the protein CAWSKGGTGVYEQYF. Variable domain in full (rest from reference TRBV30 and TRBJ2-7): SQTIHQWPATLVQPVGSPLSLECTVEGTSNPNLYWYRQAAGRGLQLLFYSVGIGQISSEVPQNLSASRPQDRQFILSSKKLLLSDSGFYLCAWSKGGTGVYEQYFGPGTRLTVT.

The V call is TRBV6-5, the J call TRBJ2-7; TRBD2 is a possible D gene (6 bases). V lost 5 bases, J lost 0 bases, and 14 bases lay in between. Germline assignment: CDR1 MNHEY and CDR2 SVGAGI. The CDR3 sequence is 15 residues long. CDR3 DNA: TGTGCCAGCAGTAGGAGCGGGCTAAGCTCCTACGAGCAGTACTTC. Amino acid sequence: CASSRSGLSSYEQYF.

CDR3 bases: TGTGCCAGCTCACCACGGGGGGGTAACACTGAAGCTTTCTTT. It codes for CASSPRGGNTEAFF. The rearrangement uses TRBV18 and TRBJ1-1, with D maybe TRBD1 (5 bases). V lost 1 base, J lost 2 bases, and 8 bases lay in between. Germline-derived CDR1 and CDR2 are KGHSH and LQKENI. The CDR3 length is 14 residues.

This clone was counted many times. The chain recombines TRBV6-5 with TRBJ1-2; D is ambiguous. V was clipped by 0 bases and J by 1 base, with 12 bases between them. This CDR3 is 16 amino acids long. Germline CDR1 reads MNHEY; CDR2 reads SVGAGI. The CDR3 here is CASSYSGESFNYGYTF. The CDR3 DNA is TGTGCCAGCAGTTACTCGGGAGAATCCTTTAACTATGGCTACACCTTC.

The V and J genes are TRBV6-5 and TRBJ2-7; a possible D gene is TRBD2 (5 bases). V was cut by 7 bases and J by 0 bases, with 16 bases left in between. The germline gives CDR1 MNHEY, CDR2 SVGAGI. This CDR3 has 15 residues. The CDR3 DNA follows: TGTGCCAGCAATCCCGGGGTTGCGGGCTCCTACGAGCAGTACTTC. Its translation is CASNPGVAGSYEQYF.

This clone came up once. The CDR3 DNA sequence: TGCGCCAGCAGCTCCAAGGGGGAGCAGCCCCAGCATTTT. Translated: CASSSKGEQPQHF. The chain couples TRBV5-1 to TRBJ1-5; TRBD1 is a possible D gene (6 bases). Germline V gene lookup returns CDR1 SGHRS and CDR2 YFSETQ. V shed 3 bases and J shed 7 bases, with 11 bases lying between them. This CDR3 spans 13 amino acids.

The V call is TRBV19, the J call TRBJ2-7; the match to TRBD2 covers 11 bases. With 6 bases clipped from V and 2 bases from J, the junction kept 3 bases outside the gene matches. The CDR3 runs 14 residues. In germline, CDR1 is LNHDA, CDR2 SQIVND (reference sequence). The chain's CDR3 is CASRTSGATYEQYF. The CDR3 DNA sequence: TGTGCCAGTAGGACTAGCGGGGCCACCTACGAGCAGTACTTC.

V usage is TRBV3-1 (or the pseudogene TRBV3-2) and J usage is TRBJ2-3; no firm D call. Trimming took off 0 bases at V and 4 bases at J, with 8 bases between the two ends. The germline V gene has CDR1 LGHDT and CDR2 YNNKEL (reference sequence). The length of the CDR3 is 14 residues. Here the CDR3 reads CASSQEDKPDTQYF. The CDR3 DNA is TGTGCCAGCAGCCAAGAAGACAAACCAGATACGCAGTATTTT.

The chain combines TRBV30 with TRBJ2-1; 10 bases fit TRBD1. Germline loops: CDR1 GTSNPN, CDR2 SVGIG (reference sequence). The CDR3 covers 15 residues. J gave up 8 bases and V 2 bases, and 9 bases lay outside the gene matches. The CDR3 spells CAWSRQGALGDEQFF. The CDR3 DNA reads as TGTGCCTGGAGTCGACAGGGGGCCCTAGGGGATGAGCAGTTCTTC.

This clone was observed a few times. The chain combines TRBV14 with TRBJ1-1; D is possibly TRBD1 (6 bases). Trimming removed 4 bases at V and 2 bases at J, with 11 bases between. Germline assignment: CDR1 SGHDN and CDR2 FVKESK. CDR3 length equals 14 residues. CDR3 in amino acids: CASSPGARNTEAFF. The CDR3 coding sequence is TGTGCCAGCAGCCCAGGGGCGCGAAACACTGAAGCTTTCTTT.

The chain uses TRBV18 and TRBJ2-7; 9 bases agree with TRBD2. The length of the CDR3 is 15 residues. CDR1 KGHSH and CDR2 LQKENI come from the germline V gene. V was clipped by 6 bases and J by 3 bases; unmatched bases: 9. In nucleotides, the CDR3 is TGTGCCAGCTCCCGAGCAGCGGGGGGTAACTACGAGCAGTACTTC. As protein: CASSRAAGGNYEQYF.